These T cell receptor beta chains were read from a single sample in a study of cytomegalovirus exposure and HLA in healthy donors. The repertoire was sequenced with immunoSEQ multiplex PCR; TCRdb's copy has only in-frame clones and lacks some. Recorded here are about 160,000 clones; the top ten clones represent 1.3%. The specimen was PBMCs. The source of these receptors is a woman in her sixties in good health and CMV-seronegative. Each CDR3 is given with its conserved first and last residue. D genes are given only for firm matches.

TRBD1,TRBJ2-7,TRBV5-1,CASSFSGQGREQYF,TGCGCCAGCAGCTTCTCAGGACAGGGCAGAGAGCAGTACTTC
.,TRBJ1-2,TRBV7-2,CASSLVWVSASYYGYTF,TGTGCCAGCAGCTTAGTATGGGTCAGCGCTTCATACTATGGCTACACCTTC
TRBD1,TRBJ1-1,TRBV2,CASSPTLRTGSGTEAFF,TGTGCCAGCAGTCCAACCCTTAGGACAGGGTCAGGCACTGAAGCTTTCTTT
TRBD1,TRBJ2-7,TRBV27,CASSLYRDRGAYEQYF,TGTGCCAGCAGTTTATACCGGGACAGGGGTGCCTACGAGCAGTACTTC
.,TRBJ2-1,TRBV30,CAWSPRSSYNEQFF,TGTGCCTGGAGTCCCCGGTCCTCCTACAATGAGCAGTTCTTC
TRBD2,TRBJ2-7,TRBV18,CASSLGLNPYEQYF,TGTGCCAGCTCACTGGGACTAAACCCCTACGAGCAGTACTTC
.,TRBJ2-7,TRBV5-1,CASSLIPGLISYEQYF,TGCGCCAGCAGCCTAATCCCGGGACTGATATCCTACGAGCAGTACTTC
TRBD1,TRBJ2-7,TRBV4-1,CASSQADREMGEQYF,TGCGCCAGCAGCCAAGCCGACAGGGAAATGGGCGAGCAGTACTTC
TRBD2,TRBJ2-1,TRBV7-3,CASSLIAGGYNEQFF,TGTGCCAGCAGCTTAATAGCGGGTGGCTACAATGAGCAGTTCTTC
.,TRBJ1-1,TRBV4-1,CASSQERPFNTEAFF,TGCGCCAGCAGCCAAGAGCGTCCTTTTAACACTGAAGCTTTCTTT
TRBD1,TRBJ1-5,TRBV7-6,CASSLGSRDRVQPQHF,TGTGCCAGCAGCTTAGGATCCCGGGACAGGGTTCAGCCCCAGCATTTT
TRBD1,TRBJ1-2,TRBV7-2,CASSLDRGNYGYTF,TGTGCCAGCAGCTTGGACAGGGGAAACTATGGCTACACCTTC
.,TRBJ1-4,TRBV27,CASSSGLRFEKLFF,TGTGCCAGCAGCTCCGGTTTGAGGTTTGAAAAACTGTTTTTT
TRBD1,TRBJ1-1,TRBV11-2,CASSFDRGNTEAFF,TGTGCCAGCAGCTTTGACAGGGGGAACACTGAAGCTTTCTTT
.,TRBJ1-5,TRBV4-1,CASSPLGGASNQPQHF,TGCGCCAGCAGCCCCTTGGGAGGGGCGAGCAATCAGCCCCAGCATTTT
TRBD1,TRBJ1-1,TRBV5-1,CASRYRGRDTEAFF,TGCGCCAGCAGATACAGGGGTAGGGACACTGAAGCTTTCTTT
.,TRBJ2-7,TRBV7-9,CASSLAGRGGSYEQYF,TGTGCCAGCAGCTTAGCGGGCAGGGGTGGTAGCTACGAGCAGTACTTC
.,TRBJ1-2,TRBV7-9,CASSPEKGLSNF,TGTGCCAGCAGCCCGGAAAAGGGACTTAGCAACTTC
.,TRBJ2-1,TRBV15,CATGQPRNEQFF,TGTGCCACCGGACAGCCCAGAAATGAGCAGTTCTTC
.,TRBJ2-2,TRBV18,CASSRVPEAGELFF,TGTGCCAGCTCACGAGTCCCTGAGGCCGGGGAGCTGTTTTTT
TRBD1,TRBJ1-1,TRBV7-9,CASSPYRGNTEAFF,TGTGCCAGCAGCCCCTACAGGGGTAACACTGAAGCTTTCTTT
.,TRBJ1-1,TRBV27,CASSFSVNTEAFF,TGTGCCAGCAGTTTCTCAGTGAACACTGAAGCTTTCTTT
.,TRBJ1-2,TRBV10-1,CASRTDGDYGYTF,TGCGCCAGCAGAACCGACGGAGATTATGGCTACACCTTC
.,TRBJ2-7,TRBV7-2,CASSSAWGEEPYEQYF,TGTGCCAGCAGCTCAGCCTGGGGGGAGGAGCCCTACGAGCAGTACTTC
TRBD2,TRBJ2-7,TRBV5-8,CASSLGTIWGEQYF,TGTGCCAGCAGCCTCGGGACTATTTGGGGCGAGCAGTACTTC
TRBD2,TRBJ2-1,TRBV30,CAWSGRGVYNEQFF,TGTGCCTGGAGTGGGCGGGGGGTTTACAATGAGCAGTTCTTC
TRBD1,TRBJ2-2,TRBV14,CASSRYRGMDTGELFF,TGTGCCAGCAGCCGGTACAGGGGCATGGACACCGGGGAGCTGTTTTTT
TRBD1,TRBJ2-5,TRBV5-4,CASNLGGTGLRTQYF,TGTGCCAGCAACTTGGGCGGGACAGGGCTAAGAACCCAGTACTTC
.,TRBJ1-5,TRBV5-1,CASSLAGDLNQPQHF,TGCGCCAGCAGCTTGGCAGGGGATTTGAATCAGCCCCAGCATTTT
TRBD1,TRBJ1-1,TRBV5-6,CASSLGPGTGGMNTEAFF,TGTGCCAGCAGCTTGGGCCCCGGGACAGGGGGGATGAACACTGAAGCTTTCTTT
TRBD2,TRBJ2-7,TRBV5-3,CARRPGLAVTYEQYF,TGTGCCAGAAGGCCGGGACTAGCGGTAACCTACGAGCAGTACTTC
.,TRBJ1-5,TRBV7-9,CASSSQRSNQPQHF,TGTGCCAGCAGCTCCCAGAGGAGCAATCAGCCCCAGCATTTT
.,TRBJ2-7,TRBV5-1,CASSFGRVLRYEQYF,TGCGCCAGCAGCTTCGGCAGGGTACTTAGATACGAGCAGTACTTC
TRBD1,TRBJ2-7,TRBV28,CASGDREYEQYF,TGTGCCAGCGGGGACAGGGAATACGAGCAGTACTTC
TRBD1,TRBJ1-2,TRBV4-2,CASSQAGGYNYGYTF,TGTGCCAGCAGCCAAGCAGGGGGTTACAACTATGGCTACACCTTC
TRBD2,TRBJ2-2,TRBV30,CAWSSGTSGSTGELFF,TGTGCCTGGAGTTCCGGGACTAGCGGGAGTACCGGGGAGCTGTTTTTT
TRBD2,TRBJ2-3,TRBV2,CASQDLTSDTDTQYF,TGTGCCAGTCAGGATTTGACTAGCGACACAGATACGCAGTATTTT
TRBD1,TRBJ2-2,TRBV5-1,CASRRAGQGNTGELFF,TGCGCCAGCAGACGTGCGGGACAGGGCAACACCGGGGAGCTGTTTTTT
TRBD2,TRBJ2-5,TRBV6-1,CATTSGHPRGETQYF,TGTGCCACAACTAGCGGCCACCCCCGAGGAGAGACCCAGTACTTC
.,TRBJ2-7,TRBV9,CASSVGRGDPYEQYF,TGTGCCAGCAGCGTAGGCAGAGGAGATCCCTACGAGCAGTACTTC
TRBD2,TRBJ2-1,TRBV2,CASSGTSGQGPFF,TGTGCCAGCAGTGGGACTAGCGGGCAAGGCCCGTTCTTC
.,TRBJ2-7,TRBV7-8,CASSLDIGGYEQYF,TGTGCCAGCAGCTTAGATATAGGGGGCTACGAGCAGTACTTC
.,TRBJ1-4,TRBV2,CASLEGSNEKLFF,TGTGCCAGCCTGGAGGGTTCTAATGAAAAACTGTTTTTT
TRBD1,TRBJ2-7,TRBV27,CASSLQGAYEQYF,TGTGCCAGCAGCCTGCAGGGGGCCTACGAGCAGTACTTC
TRBD1,TRBJ2-7,TRBV20-1,CSAPRGLEQYF,TGCAGTGCTCCGAGGGGGCTCGAGCAGTACTTC
.,TRBJ1-1,TRBV25-1,CASSEGAEYTEAFF,TGTGCCAGCAGTGAGGGGGCGGAATACACTGAAGCTTTCTTT
.,TRBJ2-2,TRBV12-2,CASRPSIDWAAGGSGELFF,TGTGCAAGTCGCCCCAGTATTGACTGGGCAGCCGGGGGATCCGGGGAGCTGTTTTTT
TRBD1,TRBJ1-2,TRBV9,CASSVDHGQGAHGYTF,TGTGCCAGCAGCGTAGACCATGGACAGGGGGCGCATGGCTACACCTTC
.,TRBJ1-5,TRBV11-2,CASSGTGNQPQHF,TGTGCCAGCAGCGGTACAGGGAATCAGCCCCAGCATTTT
.,TRBJ2-7,TRBV20-1,CSGHNSYEQYF,TGCAGTGGGCACAACTCCTACGAGCAGTACTTC